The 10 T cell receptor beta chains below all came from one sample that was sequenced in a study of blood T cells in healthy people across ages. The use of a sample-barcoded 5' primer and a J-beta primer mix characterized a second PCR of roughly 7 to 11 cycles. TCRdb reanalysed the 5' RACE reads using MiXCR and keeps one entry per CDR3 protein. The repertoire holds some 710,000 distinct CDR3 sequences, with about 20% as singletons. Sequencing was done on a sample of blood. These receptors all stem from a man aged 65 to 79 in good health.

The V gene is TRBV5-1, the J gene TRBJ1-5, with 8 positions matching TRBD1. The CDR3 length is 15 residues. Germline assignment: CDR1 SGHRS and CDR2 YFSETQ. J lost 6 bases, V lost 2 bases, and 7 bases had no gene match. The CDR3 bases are TGCGCCAGCAGCTTTGTCCCAGGGGGCACTCAGCCCCAGCATTTT. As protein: CASSFVPGGTQPQHF.

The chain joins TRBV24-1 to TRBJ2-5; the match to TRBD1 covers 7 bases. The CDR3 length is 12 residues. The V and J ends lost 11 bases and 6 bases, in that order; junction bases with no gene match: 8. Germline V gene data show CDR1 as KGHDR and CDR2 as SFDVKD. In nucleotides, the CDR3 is TGTGCCATCAGACAGGGTGGAAAGACCCAGTACTTC. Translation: CAIRQGGKTQYF.

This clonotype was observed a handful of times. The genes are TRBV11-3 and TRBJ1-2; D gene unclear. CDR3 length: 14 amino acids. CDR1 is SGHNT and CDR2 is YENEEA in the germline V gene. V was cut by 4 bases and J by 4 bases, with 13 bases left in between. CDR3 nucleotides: TGTGCCAGCAGCTCGACGGGATCTTCCTATGGCTACACCTTC. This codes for CASSSTGSSYGYTF. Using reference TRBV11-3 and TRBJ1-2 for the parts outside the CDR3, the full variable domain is EAGVVQSPRYKIIEKKQPVAFWCNPISGHNTLYWYLQNLGQGPELLIRYENEEAVDDSQLPKDRFSAERLKGVDSTLKIQPAELGDSAVYLCASSSTGSSYGYTFGSGTRLTVV.

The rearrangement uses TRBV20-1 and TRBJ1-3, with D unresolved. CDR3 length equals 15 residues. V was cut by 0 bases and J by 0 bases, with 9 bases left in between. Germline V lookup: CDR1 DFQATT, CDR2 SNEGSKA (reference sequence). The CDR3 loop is CSARDPRLSGNTIYF. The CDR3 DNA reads TGCAGTGCTAGAGATCCCAGACTCTCTGGAAACACCATATATTTT.

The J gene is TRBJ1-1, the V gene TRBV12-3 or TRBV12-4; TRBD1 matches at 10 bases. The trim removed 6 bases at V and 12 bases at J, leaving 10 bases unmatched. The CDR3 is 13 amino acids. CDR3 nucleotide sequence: TGTGCCAGCAGATTGACAGGGGGCCATGGAACTTTCTTT. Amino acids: CASRLTGGHGTFF.

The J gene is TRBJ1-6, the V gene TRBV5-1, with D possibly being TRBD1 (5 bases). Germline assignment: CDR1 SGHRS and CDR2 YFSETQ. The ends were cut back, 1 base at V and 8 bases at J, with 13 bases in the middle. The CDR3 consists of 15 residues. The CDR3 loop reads CASSLSGQGYSPLHF. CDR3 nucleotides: TGCGCCAGCAGCTTGAGCGGGCAGGGATATTCACCCCTCCACTTT.

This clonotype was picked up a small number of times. CDR3 sequence: CASITSELGEQYV. The CDR3 nucleotides are TGTGCCAGCATCACTTCGGAGCTGGGAGAGCAGTACGTC. This chain connects TRBV2 to TRBJ2-7, with D uncertain. Germline values: CDR1 SNHLY, CDR2 FYNNEI. This CDR3 is 13 amino acids long. V lost 7 bases and J lost 7, with 17 bases in between.

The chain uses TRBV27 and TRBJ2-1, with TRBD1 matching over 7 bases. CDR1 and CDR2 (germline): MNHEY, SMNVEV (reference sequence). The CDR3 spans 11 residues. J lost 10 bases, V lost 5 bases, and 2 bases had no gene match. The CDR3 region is CASSLGQEQFF. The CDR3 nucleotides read TGTGCCAGCAGTCTGGGACAGGAGCAGTTCTTC.

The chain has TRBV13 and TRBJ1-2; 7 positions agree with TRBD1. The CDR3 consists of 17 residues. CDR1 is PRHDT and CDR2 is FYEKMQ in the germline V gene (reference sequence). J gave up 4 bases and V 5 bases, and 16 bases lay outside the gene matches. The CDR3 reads CASSEGRTAGTVYGYTF. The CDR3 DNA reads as TGTGCCAGCAGCGAAGGACGTACCGCTGGGACAGTCTATGGCTACACCTTC. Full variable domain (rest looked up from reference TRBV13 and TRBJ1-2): AAGVIQSPRHLIKEKRETATLKCYPIPRHDTVYWYQQGPGQDPQFLISFYEKMQSDKGSIPDRFSAQQFSDYHSELNMSSLELGDSALYFCASSEGRTAGTVYGYTFGSGTRLTVV.

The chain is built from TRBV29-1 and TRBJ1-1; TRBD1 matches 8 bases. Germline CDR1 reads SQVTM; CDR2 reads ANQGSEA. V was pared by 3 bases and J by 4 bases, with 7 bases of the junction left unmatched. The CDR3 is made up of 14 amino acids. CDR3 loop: CSVEGVQGGTEAFF. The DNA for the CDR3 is TGCAGCGTTGAGGGGGTACAGGGGGGCACTGAAGCTTTCTTT.